This is a list of T cell receptor beta chains from one sample in a study of breast tumors, draining lymph nodes, adjacent tissues. TCRdb redid the calling of the multiplex PCR reads with MiXCR, one entry per CDR3 protein. The repertoire consists of around 150,000 distinct CDR3 sequences, with roughly 33% occurring once and the leading ten covering about 2.3%. The sample taken for sequencing was axillary lymph node tissue. The receptors come from a female donor with breast cancer. Some clones in this sample may be carry-over from other donors' samples. Each CDR3 is given with its conserved first and last residue. The order of the fields is V gene, clone size, J gene, CDR3 protein. Not every row has a clone size; where given, it reads once, few, many or a size class.

v_gene: TRBV6-2/TRBV6-3; abundance: many; j_gene: TRBJ2-3; CDR3aa: CASRPYVIRGPSTDTQYF
v_gene: TRBV19; abundance: many; j_gene: TRBJ1-6; CDR3aa: CASSIISINSPLHF
v_gene: TRBV7-3; abundance: NA; j_gene: TRBJ2-1; CDR3aa: CASSSDGTAYNEQFF
v_gene: TRBV11-2; abundance: many; j_gene: TRBJ2-2; CDR3aa: CASSTELNTGELFF
v_gene: TRBV6-6; abundance: many; j_gene: TRBJ2-5; CDR3aa: CASSRGGLGETQYF
v_gene: TRBV4-1; abundance: many; j_gene: TRBJ1-4; CDR3aa: CASSLADRVNEKLFF
v_gene: TRBV6-5; abundance: many; j_gene: TRBJ1-6; CDR3aa: CASTTTGRSPLHF
v_gene: TRBV4-1; abundance: many; j_gene: TRBJ1-2; CDR3aa: CASSPGTFPSVYGYTF
v_gene: TRBV27; abundance: NA; j_gene: TRBJ1-2; CDR3aa: CASSWSPNYGYTF
v_gene: TRBV7-2; abundance: once; j_gene: TRBJ2-5; CDR3aa: CASSLASSGQEAQYF
v_gene: TRBV6-1; abundance: many; j_gene: TRBJ1-4; CDR3aa: CASSGGQGYEKLFF
v_gene: TRBV6-5; abundance: many; j_gene: TRBJ2-3; CDR3aa: CASRVRGLDTQYF
v_gene: TRBV30; abundance: many; j_gene: TRBJ2-6; CDR3aa: CALEGQGAGANVLTF
v_gene: TRBV10-3; abundance: NA; j_gene: TRBJ2-5; CDR3aa: CAISEAHRETQYF
v_gene: TRBV7-2; abundance: many; j_gene: TRBJ2-5; CDR3aa: CASSPLRLAGPQEPQYF
v_gene: TRBV2; abundance: many; j_gene: TRBJ1-2; CDR3aa: CASSEGTVPYGYTF
v_gene: TRBV20-1; abundance: many; j_gene: TRBJ2-1; CDR3aa: CSATGTYSSYNEQFF
v_gene: TRBV9; abundance: many; j_gene: TRBJ1-3; CDR3aa: CASSVGGSGGNTIYF